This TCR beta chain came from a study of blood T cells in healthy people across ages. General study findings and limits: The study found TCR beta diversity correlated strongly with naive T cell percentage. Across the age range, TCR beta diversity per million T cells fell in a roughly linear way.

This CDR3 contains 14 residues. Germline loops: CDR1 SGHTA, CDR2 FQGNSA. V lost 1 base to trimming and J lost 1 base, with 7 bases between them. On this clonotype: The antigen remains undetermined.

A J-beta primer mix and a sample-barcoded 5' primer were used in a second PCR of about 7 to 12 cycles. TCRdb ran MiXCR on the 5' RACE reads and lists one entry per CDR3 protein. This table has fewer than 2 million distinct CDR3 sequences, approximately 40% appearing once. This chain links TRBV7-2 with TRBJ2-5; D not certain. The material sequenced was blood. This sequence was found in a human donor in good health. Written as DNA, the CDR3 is TGTGCCAGCAGCTTAGAACTCATCCAAGAGACCCAGTACTTC. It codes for CASSLELIQETQYF.